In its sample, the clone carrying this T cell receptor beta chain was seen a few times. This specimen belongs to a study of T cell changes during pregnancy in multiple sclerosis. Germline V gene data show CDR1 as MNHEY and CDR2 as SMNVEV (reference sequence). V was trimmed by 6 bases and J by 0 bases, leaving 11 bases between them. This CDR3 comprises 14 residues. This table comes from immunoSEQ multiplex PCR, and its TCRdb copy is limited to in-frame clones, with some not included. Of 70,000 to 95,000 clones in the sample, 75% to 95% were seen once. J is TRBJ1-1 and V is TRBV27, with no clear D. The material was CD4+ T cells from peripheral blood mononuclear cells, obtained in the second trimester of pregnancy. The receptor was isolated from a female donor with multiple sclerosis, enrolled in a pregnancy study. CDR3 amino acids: CASRRGLMNTEAFF. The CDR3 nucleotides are TGTGCCAGCAGACGCGGACTGATGAACACTGAAGCTTTCTTT.